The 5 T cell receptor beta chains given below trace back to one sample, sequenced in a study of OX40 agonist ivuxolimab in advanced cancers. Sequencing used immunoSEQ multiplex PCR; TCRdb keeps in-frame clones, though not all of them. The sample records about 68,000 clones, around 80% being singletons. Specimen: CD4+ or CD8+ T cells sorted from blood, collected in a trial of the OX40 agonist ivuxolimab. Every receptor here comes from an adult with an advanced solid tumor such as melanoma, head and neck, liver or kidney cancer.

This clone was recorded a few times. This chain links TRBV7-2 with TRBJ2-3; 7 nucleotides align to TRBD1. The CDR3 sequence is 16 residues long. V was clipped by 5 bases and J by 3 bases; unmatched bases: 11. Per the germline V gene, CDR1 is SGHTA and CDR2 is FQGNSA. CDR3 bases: TGTGCCAGCAGCCCCCCCCAGACAGGGAAGACAGATACGCAGTATTTT. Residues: CASSPPQTGKTDTQYF.

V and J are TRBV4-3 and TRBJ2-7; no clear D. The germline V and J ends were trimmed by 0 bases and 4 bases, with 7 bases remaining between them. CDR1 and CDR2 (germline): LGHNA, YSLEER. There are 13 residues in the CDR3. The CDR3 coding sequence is TGCGCCAGCAGCCAAGATGTCCTTTACGAGCAGTACTTC. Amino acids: CASSQDVLYEQYF.

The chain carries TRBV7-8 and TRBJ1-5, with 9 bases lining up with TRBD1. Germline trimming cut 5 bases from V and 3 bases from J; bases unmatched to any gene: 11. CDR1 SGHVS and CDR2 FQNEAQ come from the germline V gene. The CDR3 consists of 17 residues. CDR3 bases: TGTGCCAGCAGCCCCCGGCCCCGGGACAGGGACAATCAGCCCCAGCATTTT. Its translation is CASSPRPRDRDNQPQHF.

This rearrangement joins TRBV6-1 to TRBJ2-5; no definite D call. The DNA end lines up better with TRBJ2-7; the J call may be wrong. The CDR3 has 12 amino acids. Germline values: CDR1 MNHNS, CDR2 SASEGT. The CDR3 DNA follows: TGTGCCAGCCGAGTTGTCCCATACGAGCAGTACTTC. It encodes CASRVVPYEQYF.

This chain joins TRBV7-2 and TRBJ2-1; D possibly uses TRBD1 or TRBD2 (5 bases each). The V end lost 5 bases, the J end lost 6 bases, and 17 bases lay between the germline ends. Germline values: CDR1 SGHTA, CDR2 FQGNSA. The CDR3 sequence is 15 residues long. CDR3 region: CASSAQGDQTNEQFF. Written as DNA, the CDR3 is TGTGCCAGCAGCGCACAAGGGGACCAAACCAATGAGCAGTTCTTC.